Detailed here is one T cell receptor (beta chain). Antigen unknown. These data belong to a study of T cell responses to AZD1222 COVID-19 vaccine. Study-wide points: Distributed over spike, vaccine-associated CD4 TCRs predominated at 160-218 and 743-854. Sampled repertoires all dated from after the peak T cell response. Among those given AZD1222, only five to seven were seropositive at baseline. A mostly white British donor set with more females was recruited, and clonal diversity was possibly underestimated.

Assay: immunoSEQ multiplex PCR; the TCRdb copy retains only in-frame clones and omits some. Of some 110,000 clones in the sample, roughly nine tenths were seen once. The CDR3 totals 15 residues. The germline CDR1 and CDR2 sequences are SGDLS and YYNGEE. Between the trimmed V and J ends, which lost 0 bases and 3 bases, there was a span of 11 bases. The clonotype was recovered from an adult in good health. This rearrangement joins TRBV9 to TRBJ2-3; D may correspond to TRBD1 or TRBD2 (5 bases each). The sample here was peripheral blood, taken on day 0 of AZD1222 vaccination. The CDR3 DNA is TGTGCCAGCAGCGTAGGCATGGGGGAGACAGATACGCAGTATTTT. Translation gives CASSVGMGETDTQYF.